This T cell receptor beta chain was identified in a study of shared clonotypes between healthy human individuals. Per the germline V gene, CDR1 is SNHLY and CDR2 is FYNNEI. This CDR3 is 12 amino acids long. Trimming took off 6 bases at V and 5 bases at J, with 10 bases between the two ends. Study conclusions and caveats: Compared with clonotypes that all four donors shared, non-shared clonotypes had lower generation probabilities. The study sampled only blood, and tissue repertoires likely differ.

TCRdb keeps only in-frame clones here, not all; method: immunoSEQ multiplex PCR. The sample lists hundreds of thousands of clones, around 78% occurring once. Remarks on this clone: The target antigen is unknown.

The source material was memory CD4+ T cells sorted from blood. Subset in this sample: CD45RA-negative fraction. The chain combines TRBV2 with TRBJ1-1; no clear D. The TCR originated in a woman aged 30 to 39 in good health. CDR3 coding DNA: TGTGCCAGCAGACGGGGAGGAACTGAAGCTTTCTTT. Translated, it gives CASRRGGTEAFF.